This T cell receptor (beta chain) emerged from a study of multiple sclerosis patients with progressive multifocal leukoencephalopathy. Findings of the study overall: Most PML patients had lower entropy, suggesting less diverse TRB repertoires.

Sample time point: before natalizumab initiation. T0 blood was collected before the first natalizumab infusion. Some clones are missing from TCRdb's copy, which holds only in-frame ones; the method was immunoSEQ multiplex PCR. In the table there are about 30,000 clones, around 92% of which are singletons. A remark on this clone: Its antigen remains unidentified.

The V end was cut by 3 bases, the J end by 6 bases, with 10 bases between. CDR1 is SGDLS and CDR2 is YYNGEE in the germline V gene. The CDR3 loop spans 12 amino acids. This receptor was identified in a man younger than 45 with multiple sclerosis. Material: PBMCs. V gene TRBV9 combines with J gene TRBJ2-7; D may be TRBD2 (5 bases). This CDR3 is CASSAPGGEQYF. The DNA of the CDR3 is TGTGCCAGCAGCGCCCCAGGAGGCGAGCAGTACTTC.